This T cell receptor beta chain was documented in a study of siplizumab effects on memory and regulatory T cells. The junction had 4 bases not matched to a gene; V was cut back by 3 bases and J by 4 bases. The CDR3 is 14 residues long. Germline values: CDR1 SEHNR, CDR2 FQNEAQ (reference sequence). A remark on this clone: Its antigen is not identified.

Study results and caveats: The apparent diversity of naive T cells exceeded that of memory cells, and naive T cells seemed to make a major contribution to the alloresponse. With siplizumab, cumulative frequency of CD4+ memory-derived alloreactive sequences dropped significantly.

Assaying covered 100,000 or so TCR templates per sample. The method was immunoSEQ multiplex PCR; TCRdb's version includes in-frame clones alone and lacks a portion of them. The data show 85,000 to 95,000 clones, with 94% seen just once and roughly 0.29% held by the top ten. The sequenced material came from non-Treg CD4+ T cells sorted from blood. This chain connects TRBV7-9 to TRBJ2-7, with TRBD1 matching 9 bases. The TCR originated in a human donor in good health. In DNA, the CDR3 is TGTGCCAGCAGCTTCCGGGACAGGGCGTACGAGCAGTACTTC. Translation gives CASSFRDRAYEQYF.